The entry below gives a single T cell receptor (beta chain) sequence along with its context. Its antigen is unknown. The junction had 5 bases not matched to a gene; V was cut back by 8 bases and J by 4 bases. CDR3 length: 13 amino acids. Germline V gives CDR1 MNHNS, CDR2 SASEGT. The sample is drawn from a study of graft-versus-host responses after intestinal transplantation. TCRdb's copy holds only in-frame clones and misses some; the assay was immunoSEQ multiplex PCR. In the table there are around 100,000 clones, roughly 93% of which are singletons. The origin of this receptor is a human donor who received an intestinal transplant. This chain links TRBV6-1 with TRBJ1-1; TRBD1 agrees at 9 bases. Sequencing was performed on unstimulated CD8+ T cells sorted from spleen or lymph node cells, taken before intestinal transplant. CDR3 protein: CASLGQGVTEAFF. CDR3 DNA sequence: TGTGCCAGCCTGGGACAGGGTGTCACTGAAGCTTTCTTT.